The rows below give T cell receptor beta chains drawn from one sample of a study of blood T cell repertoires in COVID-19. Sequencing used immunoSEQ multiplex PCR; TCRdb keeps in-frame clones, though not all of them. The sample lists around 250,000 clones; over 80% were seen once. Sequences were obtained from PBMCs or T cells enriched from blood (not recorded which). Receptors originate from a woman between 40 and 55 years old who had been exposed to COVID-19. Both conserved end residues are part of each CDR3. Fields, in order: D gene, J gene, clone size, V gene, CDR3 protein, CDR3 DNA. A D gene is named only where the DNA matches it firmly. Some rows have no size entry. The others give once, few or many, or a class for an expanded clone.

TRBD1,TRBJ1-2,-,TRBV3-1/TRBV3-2,CASSPDRVGGYTF,TGTGCCAGCAGCCCGGACAGGGTGGGAGGCTACACCTTC
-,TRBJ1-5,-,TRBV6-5,CASSSRGWGNQPQHF,TGTGCCAGCAGTTCCCGAGGTTGGGGCAATCAGCCCCAGCATTTT
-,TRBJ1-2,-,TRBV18,CASSPKAEQTFLYGYTF,TGTGCCAGCTCACCTAAGGCAGAACAGACGTTCCTCTATGGCTACACCTTC
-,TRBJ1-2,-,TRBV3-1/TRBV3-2,CASSTLRDSNYGYTF,TGTGCCAGCAGCACACTCAGGGACTCCAACTATGGCTACACCTTC
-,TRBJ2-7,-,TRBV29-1,CSVLRVTNSYEQYF,TGCAGCGTTTTGCGGGTTACAAACTCCTACGAGCAGTACTTC
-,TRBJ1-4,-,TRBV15,CATSRDPGSGNEKLFF,TGTGCCACCAGCAGAGATCCGGGAAGTGGTAATGAAAAACTGTTTTTT
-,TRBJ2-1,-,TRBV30,CAWRLQGRVFF,TGTGCCTGGAGGCTACAGGGAAGGGTGTTCTTC
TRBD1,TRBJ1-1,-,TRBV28,CATSRTGRKEAFF,TGTGCCACCAGCCGGACAGGACGTAAGGAAGCTTTCTTT
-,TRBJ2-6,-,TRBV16,CASSQWGDSFSGANVLTF,TGTGCCAGCAGCCAATGGGGGGACTCCTTCTCTGGGGCCAACGTCCTGACTTTC
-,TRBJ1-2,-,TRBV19,CASSIGVQGYYGYTF,TGTGCCAGTAGTATAGGGGTACAGGGATACTATGGCTACACCTTC
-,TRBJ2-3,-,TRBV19,CASTGFRADTQYF,TGTGCCAGTACAGGGTTTCGTGCAGATACGCAGTATTTT
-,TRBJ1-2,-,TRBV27,CASSLGGRPLPGKDGYTF,TGTGCCAGCAGTTTGGGTGGTCGACCCCTACCGGGAAAGGATGGCTACACCTTC
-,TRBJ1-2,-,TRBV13,CASSGGSGVRGYTF,TGTGCCAGCAGCGGTGGTTCAGGGGTCCGTGGCTACACCTTC
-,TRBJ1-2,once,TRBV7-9,CASSLAQGPYGYTF,TGTGCCAGCAGCTTAGCGCAGGGCCCCTATGGCTACACCTTC
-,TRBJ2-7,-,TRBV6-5,CASSYLYEQYF,TGTGCCAGCAGTTACTTATACGAGCAGTACTTC
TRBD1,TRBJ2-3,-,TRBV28,CASQEDREGTDTQYF,TGTGCCAGCCAGGAGGACAGGGAAGGAACAGATACGCAGTATTTT
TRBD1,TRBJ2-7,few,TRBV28,CASGQAPYEQYF,TGTGCCAGCGGACAGGCTCCCTACGAGCAGTACTTC
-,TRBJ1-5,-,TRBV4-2,CASSQDGGGREPQHF,TGTGCCAGCAGCCAAGATGGGGGGGGAAGAGAGCCCCAGCATTTT
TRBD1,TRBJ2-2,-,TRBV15,CATTRDRETGELFF,TGTGCCACCACCCGGGACAGGGAAACCGGGGAGCTGTTTTTT
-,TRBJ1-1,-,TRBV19,CASSRSGGRYTEAFF,TGTGCCAGTAGCAGGTCCGGGGGGCGGTACACTGAAGCTTTCTTT
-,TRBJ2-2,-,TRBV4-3,CASSQGIAARELFF,TGCGCCAGCAGCCAAGGGATAGCGGCCCGAGAGCTGTTTTTT
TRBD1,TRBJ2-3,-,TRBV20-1,CSASPGGTRDTQYF,TGCAGTGCTAGTCCAGGGGGCACAAGGGATACGCAGTATTTT
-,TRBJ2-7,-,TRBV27,CASSPGPTYEQYF,TGTGCCAGCAGTCCAGGTCCCACCTACGAGCAGTACTTC
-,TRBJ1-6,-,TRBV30,CAWKRAKRGTGSSYNSPLHF,TGTGCCTGGAAAAGAGCCAAACGGGGAACGGGAAGCTCCTATAATTCACCCCTCCACTTT
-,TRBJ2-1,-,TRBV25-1,CASSEMGHSYNEQFF,TGTGCCAGCAGTGAAATGGGGCACTCCTACAATGAGCAGTTCTTC
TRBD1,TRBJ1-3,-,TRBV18,CASSPDRDANTIYF,TGTGCCAGCTCCCCGGACAGGGATGCAAACACCATATATTTT
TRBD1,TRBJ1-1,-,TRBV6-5,CASRWTGGTEAFF,TGTGCCAGCAGGTGGACAGGGGGTACTGAAGCTTTCTTT
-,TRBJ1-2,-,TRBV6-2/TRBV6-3,CASSYSTGYGYTF,TGTGCCAGCAGTTACTCGACAGGCTATGGCTACACCTTC
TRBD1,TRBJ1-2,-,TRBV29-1,CSVISGTVAGYGYTF,TGCAGCGTGATCTCCGGGACAGTAGCTGGCTATGGCTACACCTTC
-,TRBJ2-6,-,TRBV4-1,CASSRGRVDGANVLTF,TGCGCCAGCAGCCGGGGGCGGGTGGATGGGGCCAACGTCCTGACTTTC
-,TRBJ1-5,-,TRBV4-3,CASSQSPGVQPQHF,TGCGCCAGCAGCCAGAGCCCGGGGGTACAGCCCCAGCATTTT
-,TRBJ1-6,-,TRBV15,CATSTTPRGRSPLHF,TGTGCCACCAGCACAACCCCCAGGGGTCGTTCACCCCTCCACTTT
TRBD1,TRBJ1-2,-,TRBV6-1,CASSENDRGRDGYTF,TGTGCCAGCAGTGAAAACGACAGGGGGCGGGATGGCTACACCTTC
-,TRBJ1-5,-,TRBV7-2,CASSREQAHQPQHF,TGTGCCAGCAGCAGGGAACAGGCGCATCAGCCCCAGCATTTT
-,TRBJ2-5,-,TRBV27,CASRYLYGREKTQYF,TGTGCCAGCAGATACCTCTATGGGCGGGAAAAGACCCAGTACTTC
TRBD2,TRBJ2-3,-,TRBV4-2,CASSQGSSGGAKDTQYF,TGTGCCAGCAGCCAGGGTTCTAGCGGGGGGGCAAAAGATACGCAGTATTTT
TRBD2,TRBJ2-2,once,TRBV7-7,CASSPGLAGHMGAGELFF,TGTGCTAGCAGCCCGGGACTAGCGGGCCATATGGGGGCCGGGGAGCTGTTTTTT
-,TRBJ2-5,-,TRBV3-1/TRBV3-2,CASSPGVALSGETQYF,TGTGCCAGCAGCCCAGGTGTGGCATTGAGTGGGGAGACCCAGTACTTC
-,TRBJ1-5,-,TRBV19,CASSPGHNQPQHF,TGTGCCAGTAGTCCTGGCCATAATCAGCCCCAGCATTTT
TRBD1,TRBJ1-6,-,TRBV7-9,CASSLTDRVNSPLHF,TGTGCCAGCAGCTTGACCGACAGGGTTAATTCACCCCTCCACTTT
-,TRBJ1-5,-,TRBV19,CASSQGQALGNQPQHF,TGTGCCAGCTCGCAGGGACAAGCGTTGGGCAATCAGCCCCAGCATTTT
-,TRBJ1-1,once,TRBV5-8,CASSLTGGAFF,TGTGCCAGCAGCTTAACCGGAGGAGCTTTCTTT
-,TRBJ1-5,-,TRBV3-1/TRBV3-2,CASSQGASPPNQPQHF,TGTGCCAGCAGCCAGGGGGCTTCCCCCCCCAATCAGCCCCAGCATTTT
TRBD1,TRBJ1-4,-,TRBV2,CASSDGQGAEKLFF,TGTGCCAGCAGTGACGGGCAGGGGGCAGAAAAACTGTTTTTT
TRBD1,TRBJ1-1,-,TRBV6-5,CATWTGGRTEAFF,TGTGCCACCTGGACAGGGGGAAGGACTGAAGCTTTCTTT
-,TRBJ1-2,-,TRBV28,CASSFRVYGYTF,TGTGCCAGCAGTTTCAGGGTCTATGGCTACACCTTC